The present T cell receptor beta chain was sequenced within a study of response to subunit inactivated influenza vaccine. In TCRdb, the RT-PCR reads were re-called with MiXCR into one record per CDR3 protein. The sample holds about half a million distinct CDR3 sequences, 25% seen once. V lost 1 base to trimming and J lost 3 bases, with 25 bases between them. CDR1 is LNHDA and CDR2 is SQIVND in the germline V gene (reference sequence). The CDR3 has 19 amino acids. Material: CD4+ T cells sorted from PBMCs, obtained 4 to 6 days after vaccination. The receptor comes from a man between 45 and 60 years old who received an inactivated influenza vaccine. The chain combines TRBV19 with TRBJ2-7, with unresolved D. The CDR3 is CASSIVSLNSWQANYEQYF. DNA of the CDR3: TGTGCCAGTAGTATAGTCTCACTAAATTCCTGGCAGGCGAACTACGAGCAGTACTTC.